This TCR beta chain appears in the sequencing data of a study of T-cell reconstitution after alpha-beta-depleted transplantation in children. Regarding the study as a whole: About two months after transplant, alpha-beta T cells reportedly came from several hundred expanded graft clones.

During its preparation, the TCRbeta library received unique molecular identifiers. TCRdb itself ran the PCR reads through MiXCR, one entry per CDR3 protein. Among approximately 980,000 distinct CDR3 sequences, about 29% were seen once, and the ten largest hold roughly 27%. Turning to this clonotype: Antigen unknown.

This CDR3 contains 14 residues. V shed 8 bases and J shed 1 base, with 14 bases lying between them. Germline V gene data show CDR1 as MDHEN and CDR2 as SYDVKM. The chain carries TRBV28 and TRBJ2-5; D is undetermined. The TCR originated in a boy under two years old who had a stem cell transplant for SCID, so the T cells may come from the graft donor. Sample: PBMCs, mostly from graft donor cells, taken 360 days after TCRalphabeta/CD19-depleted stem cell transplant. The DNA for the CDR3 is TGTGCCAGCTGGACGGCAGGCATCCAAGAGACCCAGTACTTC. Translation gives CASWTAGIQETQYF. Together with reference TRBV28 and TRBJ2-5, the CDR3 gives the full variable domain: DVKVTQSSRYLVKRTGEKVFLECVQDMDHENMFWYRQDPGLGLRLIYFSYDVKMKEKGDIPEGYSVSREKKERFSLILESASTNQTSMYLCASWTAGIQETQYFGPGTRLLVL.